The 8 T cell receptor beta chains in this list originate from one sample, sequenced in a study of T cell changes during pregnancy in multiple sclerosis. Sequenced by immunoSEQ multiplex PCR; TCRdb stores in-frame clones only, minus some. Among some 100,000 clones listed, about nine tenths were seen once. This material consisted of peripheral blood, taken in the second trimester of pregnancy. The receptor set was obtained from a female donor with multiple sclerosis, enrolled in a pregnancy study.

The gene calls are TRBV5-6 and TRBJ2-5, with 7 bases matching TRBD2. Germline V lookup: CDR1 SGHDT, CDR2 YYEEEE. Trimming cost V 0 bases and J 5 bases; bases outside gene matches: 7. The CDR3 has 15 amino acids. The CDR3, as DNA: TGTGCCAGCAGCTTGGGGCGGCGGGAGAGGGAGACCCAGTACTTC. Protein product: CASSLGRRERETQYF.

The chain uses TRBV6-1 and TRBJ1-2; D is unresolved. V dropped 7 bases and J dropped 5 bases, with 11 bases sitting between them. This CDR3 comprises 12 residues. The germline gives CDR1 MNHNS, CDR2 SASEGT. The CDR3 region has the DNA TGTGCCAGCATTAGTTTCCTTTATGGCTACACCTTC. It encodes CASISFLYGYTF.

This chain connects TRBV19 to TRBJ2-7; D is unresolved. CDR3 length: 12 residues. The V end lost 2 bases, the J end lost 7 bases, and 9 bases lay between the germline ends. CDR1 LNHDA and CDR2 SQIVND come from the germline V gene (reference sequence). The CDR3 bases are TGTGCCAGTAGTATATCTCCAGGAGAGCAGTACTTC. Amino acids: CASSISPGEQYF.

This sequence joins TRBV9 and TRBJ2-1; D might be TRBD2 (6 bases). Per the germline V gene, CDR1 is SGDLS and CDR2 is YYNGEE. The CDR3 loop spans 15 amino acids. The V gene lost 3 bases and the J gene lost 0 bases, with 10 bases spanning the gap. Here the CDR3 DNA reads TGTGCCAGCAGCGGCCGGGAGAGCTCCTACAATGAGCAGTTCTTC. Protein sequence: CASSGRESSYNEQFF.

CDR3 sequence: CASSYSGRGINEQFF. The DNA of the CDR3 is TGTGCCAGCAGTTATAGCGGGAGGGGTATCAATGAGCAGTTCTTC. V is TRBV27 and J is TRBJ2-1, with TRBD2 identical over 11 bases. There are 15 residues in the CDR3. Trimming at V came to 4 bases and at J to 6 bases, leaving 5 bases not matched to a gene. The germline V gene encodes CDR1 MNHEY and CDR2 SMNVEV (reference sequence).

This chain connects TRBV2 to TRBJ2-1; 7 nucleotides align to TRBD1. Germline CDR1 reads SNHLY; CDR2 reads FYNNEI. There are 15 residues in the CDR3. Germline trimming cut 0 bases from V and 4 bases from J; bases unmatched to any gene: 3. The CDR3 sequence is CASSEAKGAYNEQFF. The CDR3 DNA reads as TGTGCCAGCAGTGAAGCAAAGGGGGCTTACAATGAGCAGTTCTTC.

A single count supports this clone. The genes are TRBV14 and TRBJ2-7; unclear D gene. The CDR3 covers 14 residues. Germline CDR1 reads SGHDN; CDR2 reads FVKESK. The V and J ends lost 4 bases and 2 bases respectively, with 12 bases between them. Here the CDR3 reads CASSLETRAYEQYF. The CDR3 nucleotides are TGTGCCAGCAGCCTCGAGACACGAGCCTACGAGCAGTACTTC.

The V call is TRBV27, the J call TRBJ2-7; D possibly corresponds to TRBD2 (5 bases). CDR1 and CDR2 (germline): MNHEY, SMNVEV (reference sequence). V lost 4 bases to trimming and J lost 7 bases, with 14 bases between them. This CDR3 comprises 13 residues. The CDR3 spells CASSSPGSREQYF. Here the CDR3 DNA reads TGTGCCAGCAGTTCCCCGGGGAGCCGGGAGCAGTACTTC.